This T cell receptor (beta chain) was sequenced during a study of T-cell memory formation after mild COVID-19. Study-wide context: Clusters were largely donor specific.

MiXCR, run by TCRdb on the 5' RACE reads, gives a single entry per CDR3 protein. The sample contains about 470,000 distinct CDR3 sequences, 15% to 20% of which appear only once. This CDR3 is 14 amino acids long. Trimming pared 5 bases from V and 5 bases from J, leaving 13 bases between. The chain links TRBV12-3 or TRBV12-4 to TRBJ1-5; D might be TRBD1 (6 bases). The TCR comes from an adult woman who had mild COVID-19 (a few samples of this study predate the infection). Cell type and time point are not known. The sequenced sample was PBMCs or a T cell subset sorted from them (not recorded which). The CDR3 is CASSTGTKHQPQHF. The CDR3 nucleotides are TGTGCCAGCAGTACCGGGACAAAGCATCAGCCCCAGCATTTT.